Described below is a single T cell receptor (beta chain) sequence and its context. Assay used: immunoSEQ multiplex PCR; TCRdb lists only in-frame clones, some missing. The repertoire holds roughly 460,000 clones, with around 89% as singletons. Per germline, CDR1 SGDLS and CDR2 YYNGEE. V lost 0 bases and J lost 4, with 7 bases in between. This CDR3 has 13 residues. The sample originates from a study of Ad26.COV2.S vaccination and SARS-CoV-2 variants. Study-wide context: Once or twice, 56 days apart, Ad26.COV2.S was delivered intramuscularly.

Treatment here: about 20 received Ad26.COV2.S at low or high dose, single or two shots; about 5 received placebo; per-sample allocation not given. Repertoires come from day 63 after the first vaccine or placebo injection. The input for sequencing was peripheral blood, taken in a trial of Ad26.COV2.S vaccine versus placebo. The chain couples TRBV9 to TRBJ1-2, with no clear D. The clonotype was recovered from a person between 18 and 65 years old who received the Ad26.COV2.S COVID-19 vaccine or a placebo. This chain's CDR3 is CASSVAPSYGYTF. The CDR3 coding sequence is TGTGCCAGCAGCGTAGCTCCGAGCTATGGCTACACCTTC.